This record covers a single T cell receptor beta chain. Its specificity is not known. This sample is part of a study of vaccination effects on CD4 cells after COVID-19. Study findings and constraints: Just 1 of 255 vaccine-induced clones in healthy recipients was cross-reactive.

Researchers isolated CD4+ T cells once approximately eleven days of culture had elapsed. Trimming pared 3 bases from V and 5 bases from J, leaving 16 bases between. Per the germline V gene, CDR1 is MNHEY and CDR2 is SMNVEV (reference sequence). CDR3 length: 15 amino acids. Measured with immunoSEQ multiplex PCR; TCRdb has only the in-frame clones, and not every one. Of about 76,000 clones listed, roughly four fifths are singletons. Specimen: CD4+ T cells from PBMCs cultured without peptide, collected before COVID-19 vaccination. This TCR was recovered from a human donor who received a COVID-19 vaccine. This chain joins TRBV27 and TRBJ2-5; D possibly corresponds to TRBD2 (5 bases). Here the CDR3 DNA reads TGTGCCAGCAGTTTGGCCGGGGTTAGGGATGAGACCCAGTACTTC. The encoded protein is CASSLAGVRDETQYF.